The present T cell receptor beta chain was sequenced within a study of T cells expressing NK-cell markers. Study summary: The eight sequenced donors comprised seven who were HCMV-seropositive and one who was seronegative.

This CDR3 comprises 18 residues. CDR1 is SGHDN and CDR2 is FVKESK in the germline V gene. TCRdb reprocessed the 5' RACE reads and keeps a single row for each CDR3 protein, giving no DNA. The sample data list roughly 5,400 distinct CDR3 sequences. The chain couples TRBV14 to TRBJ2-3; the TRBD2 assignment by TCRdb is unverifiable without DNA. The origin of this receptor is a man aged 18 to 29 in good health. Sequenced input: blood T cells: a sorted CD56 or NKG2C T cell subset, CD4+ or CD8+ T cells, or bulk PBMC T cells (not recorded which). This chain's CDR3 is CASSQWGGLAASTDTQYF.